This TCR beta chain emerged from a study of blood T cell repertoires in COVID-19. At the level of the study: Samples came from the United States, Italy and Spain, spanning acute and convalescent COVID-19. T cells, B-cell-depleted T cells, or PBMCs provided the cDNA or gDNA that served as material.

The CDR3 sequence is 14 residues long. V was pared by 7 bases and J by 9 bases, with 7 bases of the junction left unmatched. Per germline, CDR1 SEHNR and CDR2 FQNEAQ (reference sequence). How the authors handled the data: Amplified reference gene primers provided the basis for estimating nucleated cell counts. TCRdb's table, derived via immunoSEQ multiplex PCR, lists solely in-frame clones and lacks some. V and J calls and clone size are given by that table; D and trimming were obtained from the DNA. This repertoire shows around 65,000 clones, around four fifths found once; its top ten account for roughly 12%. This clone was counted only a few times.

V usage is TRBV7-9 and J usage is TRBJ1-6, with 9 bases lining up with TRBD1. The TCR comes from a human donor in a cohort sampled during active COVID-19. The source material was peripheral blood. CDR3 nucleotide sequence: TGTGCCAGCAACCCGGGACAGGGTCGTTCACCCCTCCACTTT. It translates to CASNPGQGRSPLHF.